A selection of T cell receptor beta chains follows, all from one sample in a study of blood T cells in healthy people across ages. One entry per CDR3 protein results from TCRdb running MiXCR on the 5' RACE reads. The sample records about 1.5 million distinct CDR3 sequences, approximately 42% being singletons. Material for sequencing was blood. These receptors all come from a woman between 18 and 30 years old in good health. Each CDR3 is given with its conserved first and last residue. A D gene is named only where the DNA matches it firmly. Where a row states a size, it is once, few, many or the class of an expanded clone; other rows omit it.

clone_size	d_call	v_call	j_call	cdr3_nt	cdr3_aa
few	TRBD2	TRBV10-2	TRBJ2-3	TGCGCCAGCAAAGATAGCGGGAGACGCCCCCCAGATACGCAGTATTTT	CASKDSGRRPPDTQYF
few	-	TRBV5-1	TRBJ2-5	TGCGCCAGCAGCCCCCCCCCTAACAATTTACAAGAGACCCAGTACTTC	CASSPPPNNLQETQYF
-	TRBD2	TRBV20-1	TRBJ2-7	TGCAGTGCGCAGTCTAGCGGGGGGGCCTACGAGCAGTACTTC	CSAQSSGGAYEQYF
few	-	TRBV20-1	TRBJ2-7	TGCAGTGGGATAGGGGGACGCGAGCAGTACTTC	CSGIGGREQYF
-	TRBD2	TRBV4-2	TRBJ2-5	TGTGCCAGCAGCCCAGGGACTAGCGGGGGTAGTGATGAGCAGTACTTC	CASSPGTSGGSDEQYF
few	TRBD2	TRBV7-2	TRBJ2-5	TGTGCCAGCAGCGTCGGACTAGCGGGGGAGACCCAGTACTTC	CASSVGLAGETQYF
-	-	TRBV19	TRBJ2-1	TGTGCCAGTAGTATAGATCCATCGGACGGGTACAATGAGCAGTGCTTC	CASSIDPSDGYNEQCF
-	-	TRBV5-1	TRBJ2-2	TGCGCCAGCGCAGGAACATGGACCGGGGAGCTGTTTTTT	CASAGTWTGELFF
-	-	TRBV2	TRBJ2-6	TGTGCCACCACGTTGGTGTCTGGGGCCAACGTCCTGACTTTC	CATTLVSGANVLTF
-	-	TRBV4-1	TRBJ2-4	TGCGCCAGCAGCCAAGAGGGCGGGACTTTAGCCAAAAACATTCAGTACTTC	CASSQEGGTLAKNIQYF
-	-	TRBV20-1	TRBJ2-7	TGCAGTGCTAGAGATTGGAGGAACTACAATGAGCAGTACTTC	CSARDWRNYNEQYF
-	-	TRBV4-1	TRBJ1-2	TGCGCCAGCAGCCTTTCGATCGCGGATGGCTACACCTTC	CASSLSIADGYTF
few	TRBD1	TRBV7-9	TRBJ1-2	TGTGCCAGCAGCCCGAGGACAGGGGAGGTGGTAGGGTACTATGGCTACACCTTC	CASSPRTGEVVGYYGYTF
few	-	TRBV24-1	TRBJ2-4	TGTGCCACCAGTGATGCGGACGGAACCGGGGGTAACATTCAGTACTTC	CATSDADGTGGNIQYF
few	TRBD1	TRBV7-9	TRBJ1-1	TGTGCCAGCGCGGGACAGGGAGGGACTGAAGCTTTCTTT	CASAGQGGTEAFF
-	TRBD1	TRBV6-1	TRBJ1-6	TGTGCCAGCGTACTACAGGGGGCCGGGTCACCCCTCCACTTT	CASVLQGAGSPLHF
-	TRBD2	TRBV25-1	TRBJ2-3	TGTGCCAGCAGTGAATACGGGACTAGCGGCCTCACAGATACGCAGTATTTT	CASSEYGTSGLTDTQYF
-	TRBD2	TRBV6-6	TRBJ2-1	TGTGCCGGCAGGGGACTAGCGGGAGGCCACTACAATGAGCAGTTCTTC	CAGRGLAGGHYNEQFF
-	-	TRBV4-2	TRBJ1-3	TGTGCCAGCAGCCAAGAGATGAGGGGATCGGGAAACACCATATATTTT	CASSQEMRGSGNTIYF
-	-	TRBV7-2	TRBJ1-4	TGTGCCAGCAGCCGCGTCGGGGCAACTAATGAAAAACTGTTTTTT	CASSRVGATNEKLFF
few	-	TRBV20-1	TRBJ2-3	TGCAGTGCTAGAGATCCGGGAACGAGGCGGGGCACAGATACGCAGTATTTT	CSARDPGTRRGTDTQYF
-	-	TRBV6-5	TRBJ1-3	TGTGCCAGCAGCCGAAGAGGGGAAGCTGGAAACACCATATATTTT	CASSRRGEAGNTIYF
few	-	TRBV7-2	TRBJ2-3	TGTGCCAGCACCGCCTCAACGAAAGATACGCAGTATTTT	CASTASTKDTQYF
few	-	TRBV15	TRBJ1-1	TGTGCCACCAGCAAGGGCCAGGCGAACACTGAAGCTTTCTTT	CATSKGQANTEAFF
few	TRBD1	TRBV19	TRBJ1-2	TGTGCCAGTAGTATAGGGGGACAGCTTTATGGCTACACCTTC	CASSIGGQLYGYTF
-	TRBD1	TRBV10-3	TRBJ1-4	TGTGCCATCGGGACAGGGGACCATGAAAAACTGTTTTTT	CAIGTGDHEKLFF
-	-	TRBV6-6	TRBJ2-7	TGTGCCAGCAGCCCGGACATCGGGGCCTACGAGCAGTACTTC	CASSPDIGAYEQYF
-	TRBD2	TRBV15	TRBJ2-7	TGTGCCACCAGCAGAGATGAGCCTAGCGGAGCAACTTACGAGCAGTACTTC	CATSRDEPSGATYEQYF
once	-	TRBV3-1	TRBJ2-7	TGTGCCAGCAGCCAAGATCGGGGTAGTGATGTGCACGAGCAGTACTTC	CASSQDRGSDVHEQYF
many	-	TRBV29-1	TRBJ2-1	TGCAGCGTTGAAGAACTGGACAATGAGCAGTTCTTC	CSVEELDNEQFF
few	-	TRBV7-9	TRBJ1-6	TGTGCCAGCAGCTTAGGACCCTCACCCCTCCACTTT	CASSLGPSPLHF
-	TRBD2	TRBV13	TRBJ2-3	TGTGCCAGCAGCGCCTTAGCGGGGGGGCCGGAGCTTAGTACGCAGTATTTT	CASSALAGGPELSTQYF
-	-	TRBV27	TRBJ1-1	TGTGCCACCCGGGTAGCGGCGAACACTGAAGCTTTCTTT	CATRVAANTEAFF
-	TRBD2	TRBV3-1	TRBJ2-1	TGTGCCAGCAGGCAGGAGAGGACTAGCGCCACGAGCAGCGATGAGCAGTTCTTC	CASRQERTSATSSDEQFF
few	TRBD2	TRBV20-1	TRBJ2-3	TGCAGTGCTAGAACTACTAGCGGGAGCGGTCCAGATACGCAGTATTTT	CSARTTSGSGPDTQYF
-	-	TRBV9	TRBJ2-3	TGTGCCAGCAGCTCGCCTCAGGGGGATACGCAGTATTTT	CASSSPQGDTQYF
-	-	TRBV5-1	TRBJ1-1	TGCGCCAGCAGCTTGACCCAAACTACTGAAGCTTTCTTT	CASSLTQTTEAFF
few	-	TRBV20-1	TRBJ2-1	TGCAGTGCCAAGTCTAGTGGGGCGGATGTTAAGCAGTTCTTC	CSAKSSGADVKQFF
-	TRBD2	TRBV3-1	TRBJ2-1	TGTGCCAGCAGCCAGGTCCTAACCGGGACTAGCGGGGCTAATGAGCAGTTCTTC	CASSQVLTGTSGANEQFF
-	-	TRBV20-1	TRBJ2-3	TGCAGTGCTATTCGCCGGATAGTCACAGATACGCAGTATTTT	CSAIRRIVTDTQYF
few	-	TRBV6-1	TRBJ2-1	TGTGCCAGCAGTGAACTAGAGCCCAATGAGCAGTTCTTC	CASSELEPNEQFF
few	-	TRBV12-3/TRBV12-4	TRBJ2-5	TGTGCCAGCAGGGCGGACCCAGCGAAGACCCAGTACTTC	CASRADPAKTQYF
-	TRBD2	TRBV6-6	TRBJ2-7	TGTGCCAGCAGTTACTCGACTAGCCCCAATGAGCAGTACTTC	CASSYSTSPNEQYF
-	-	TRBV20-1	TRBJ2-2	TGCGGGCACCGGGGAGAGAACACCGGGGAGCTGTTTTTT	CGHRGENTGELFF
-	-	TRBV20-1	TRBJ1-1	TGCAGTGCTAGGGTTGCGAGGGGTAACACTGAAGCTTTCTTT	CSARVARGNTEAFF
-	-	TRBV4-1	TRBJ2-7	TGCGCCAGCAGCCAAGATGGGGCTAGCACCGAATACGAGCAGTACTTC	CASSQDGASTEYEQYF
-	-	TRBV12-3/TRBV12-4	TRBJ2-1	TGTGCCAGCAGCGCCGGAGTGAGCAATGAGCAGTTCTTC	CASSAGVSNEQFF
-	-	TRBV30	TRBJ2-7	TGTGCCTGGAGTGTGTCGCGGGGAGTCTACGAGCAGTACTTC	CAWSVSRGVYEQYF
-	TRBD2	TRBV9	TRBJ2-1	TGTGCCAGCAGCGTAGTCTATTCCGGGGCTAGCGGAATTTTGAGCTCCTACAATGAGCAGTTCTTC	CASSVVYSGASGILSSYNEQFF
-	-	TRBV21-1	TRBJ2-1	TGTGCCAGCATACCTGGGAATGAGCAGTTCTTC	CASIPGNEQFF
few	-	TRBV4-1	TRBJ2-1	TGCGCCAGCAGCCAAGAAAGCCGATCATACTACAATGAGCAGTTCTTC	CASSQESRSYYNEQFF
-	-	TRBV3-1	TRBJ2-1	TGTGCCAGCAGCCCCGCAGAGTACAATGAGCAGTTCTTC	CASSPAEYNEQFF